The entry below gives a single TCR beta chain sequence along with its context. Its antigen is currently unknown. The CDR3 sequence is 17 residues long. Trimming took off 1 base at V and 5 bases at J, with 18 bases between the two ends. Germline values: CDR1 LGHDT, CDR2 YNNKEL (reference sequence). These data are taken from a study of T cell responses to AZD1222 COVID-19 vaccine. Study outcomes and limitations: Spike-specific TCR breadth rose after two AZD1222 doses, and depth rose as well.

Measured with immunoSEQ multiplex PCR; TCRdb has only the in-frame clones, and not every one. This table has about 180,000 clones, 94% appearing once. Some second doses came at about 4 weeks and others at about 12 weeks; these were pooled. This sequence originates from an adult who received the AZD1222 COVID-19 vaccine. The chain has TRBV3-1 (or the pseudogene TRBV3-2) and TRBJ2-1; a possible D gene is TRBD2 (5 bases). Sequencing used peripheral blood, obtained 28 days after the second AZD1222 dose. As DNA, the CDR3 is TGTGCCAGCAGCCAAGTTCACACGGGGAATACAAACAATGAGCAGTTCTTC. Translation gives CASSQVHTGNTNNEQFF.